Listed below are T cell receptor beta chains from one sample, sequenced in a study of cytomegalovirus exposure and HLA in healthy donors. Data came from immunoSEQ multiplex PCR; TCRdb stores just in-frame clones and leaves some out. The table records fewer than 200,000 clones, 68% of them present only once. The specimen sequenced was PBMCs. The receptors were sampled from a man aged 45-60 years in good health and CMV-seronegative. The CDR3 runs from the conserved cysteine through the conserved F or W. The D gene is left open where the match is weak. Some rows mark clone size as missing; the rest say once, few, many or name a class of expanded clone.

V gene: TRBV18; clone size: NA; J gene: TRBJ1-2; D gene: NA; CDR3 DNA: TGTGCCAGCTCACCCCCGGGATATAACTATGGCTACACCTTC; CDR3 protein: CASSPPGYNYGYTF
V gene: TRBV4-1; clone size: once; J gene: TRBJ2-7; D gene: TRBD1; CDR3 DNA: TGCGCCAGCAGTCTCGACGGGACAGCCCTCTACGAGCAGTACTTC; CDR3 protein: CASSLDGTALYEQYF
V gene: TRBV5-1; clone size: NA; J gene: TRBJ2-2; D gene: NA; CDR3 DNA: TGCGCCAGCAGCGCCCAGGACAGTTTTACCGGGGAGCTGTTTTTT; CDR3 protein: CASSAQDSFTGELFF
V gene: TRBV9; clone size: few; J gene: TRBJ2-7; D gene: TRBD2; CDR3 DNA: TGTGCCAGCAGCGGACTAGCGGGGGCTACTTCCTACGAGCAGTACTTC; CDR3 protein: CASSGLAGATSYEQYF
V gene: TRBV7-9; clone size: NA; J gene: TRBJ1-1; D gene: NA; CDR3 DNA: TGTGCCAGCAGCTTAGCTCAGATAAACACTGAAGCTTTCTTT; CDR3 protein: CASSLAQINTEAFF
V gene: TRBV5-1; clone size: once; J gene: TRBJ1-6; D gene: NA; CDR3 DNA: TGCGCCAGCAGCTTGATGTCAGGGCCTCAAGATTCACCCCTCCACTTT; CDR3 protein: CASSLMSGPQDSPLHF
V gene: TRBV2; clone size: NA; J gene: TRBJ1-1; D gene: TRBD1; CDR3 DNA: TGTGCCAGCAGGGGACAGGGGGCCACTGAAGCTTTCTTT; CDR3 protein: CASRGQGATEAFF
V gene: TRBV18; clone size: NA; J gene: TRBJ2-5; D gene: NA; CDR3 DNA: TGTGCCAGCTCACCTCCGGGTCTGGAGACCCAGTACTTC; CDR3 protein: CASSPPGLETQYF
V gene: TRBV4-1; clone size: NA; J gene: TRBJ2-7; D gene: TRBD1; CDR3 DNA: TGCGCCAGCAGCCAAGTGGAAACAGGGGGAAGCTCCTACGAGCAGTACTTC; CDR3 protein: CASSQVETGGSSYEQYF
V gene: TRBV28; clone size: few; J gene: TRBJ1-4; D gene: TRBD1; CDR3 DNA: TGTGCCAGCAGTCACCGGGACAGGGGCGAAAAACTGTTTTTT; CDR3 protein: CASSHRDRGEKLFF
V gene: TRBV4-1; clone size: NA; J gene: TRBJ1-1; D gene: NA; CDR3 DNA: TGCGCCAGCAGCCAAGGGTGGCCATATGAAGCTTTCTTT; CDR3 protein: CASSQGWPYEAFF
V gene: TRBV7-6; clone size: few; J gene: TRBJ2-1; D gene: TRBD2; CDR3 DNA: TGTGCCAGCAGCTCGGGACTAGCGGGGGGGATCGAGCAGTTCTTC; CDR3 protein: CASSSGLAGGIEQFF
V gene: TRBV6-6; clone size: NA; J gene: TRBJ1-5; D gene: NA; CDR3 DNA: TGTGCCAGCACCCACTACCAGAAGAATAGCAATCAGCCCCAGCATTTT; CDR3 protein: CASTHYQKNSNQPQHF
V gene: TRBV5-6; clone size: NA; J gene: TRBJ2-5; D gene: NA; CDR3 DNA: TGTGCCAGCAACCTGGACTCAGGTGAGCAGTACTTC; CDR3 protein: CASNLDSGEQYF
V gene: TRBV7-2; clone size: NA; J gene: TRBJ1-1; D gene: TRBD1; CDR3 DNA: TGTGCCAGCAGCTTAAGGCAGGGGGCGCTAGTATCTGAAGCTTTCTTT; CDR3 protein: CASSLRQGALVSEAFF
V gene: TRBV2; clone size: few; J gene: TRBJ1-5; D gene: NA; CDR3 DNA: TGTGCCAGCAGTGAAGGGAGGATAAGTGGCAATCAGCCCCAGCATTTT; CDR3 protein: CASSEGRISGNQPQHF
V gene: TRBV6-5; clone size: NA; J gene: TRBJ2-7; D gene: TRBD2; CDR3 DNA: TGTGCCAGCAGTTTAGCGGGGGAACTGAGCTCCTACGAGCAGTACTTC; CDR3 protein: CASSLAGELSSYEQYF
V gene: TRBV7-3; clone size: NA; J gene: TRBJ2-7; D gene: NA; CDR3 DNA: TGTGCCAGCAGCTGGCGGCCATCGGACTCCTACGAGCAGTACTTC; CDR3 protein: CASSWRPSDSYEQYF
V gene: TRBV4-1; clone size: NA; J gene: TRBJ2-2; D gene: NA; CDR3 DNA: TGCGCCAGCAGCCAAGACAGGGCTTTGAACACCGGGGAGCTGTTTTTT; CDR3 protein: CASSQDRALNTGELFF
V gene: TRBV5-1; clone size: NA; J gene: TRBJ1-4; D gene: TRBD1; CDR3 DNA: TGCGCCAGCAAAGCCGGGACAGGGAATGAAAAACTGTTTTTT; CDR3 protein: CASKAGTGNEKLFF
V gene: TRBV11-1; clone size: few; J gene: TRBJ2-1; D gene: NA; CDR3 DNA: TGTGCCAGCAGCATTCCTTCTCAGGGTGGAGAGCAGTTCTTC; CDR3 protein: CASSIPSQGGEQFF
V gene: TRBV10-2; clone size: NA; J gene: TRBJ2-3; D gene: TRBD2; CDR3 DNA: TGCGCCAGCAGTGAGTCTGGGGGGGGCACAGATACGCAGTATTTT; CDR3 protein: CASSESGGGTDTQYF
V gene: TRBV6-4; clone size: few; J gene: TRBJ2-3; D gene: TRBD2; CDR3 DNA: TGTGCCAGCAGTGACACTAGCGGGGCAGATACGCAGTATTTT; CDR3 protein: CASSDTSGADTQYF
V gene: TRBV4-3; clone size: NA; J gene: TRBJ2-7; D gene: NA; CDR3 DNA: TGCGCCAGCAGCCAAGTACTCTTAGGGGCCTACGAGCAGTACTTC; CDR3 protein: CASSQVLLGAYEQYF
V gene: TRBV5-1; clone size: NA; J gene: TRBJ1-1; D gene: NA; CDR3 DNA: TGCGCCAGCAGCTTCGGGGAGAACACTGAAGCTTTCTTT; CDR3 protein: CASSFGENTEAFF
V gene: TRBV5-1; clone size: NA; J gene: TRBJ1-4; D gene: TRBD1; CDR3 DNA: TGCGCCAGCAGCTTGGAAGGGGGCGCGTCAACTAATGAAAAACTGTTTTTT; CDR3 protein: CASSLEGGASTNEKLFF
V gene: TRBV6-1; clone size: NA; J gene: TRBJ2-2; D gene: TRBD1; CDR3 DNA: TGTGCCAGCAGTGAAATGCAGGGGGCGGCCGGGGAGCTGTTTTTT; CDR3 protein: CASSEMQGAAGELFF
V gene: TRBV7-2; clone size: NA; J gene: TRBJ2-3; D gene: TRBD1; CDR3 DNA: TGTGCCAGCAGCTATAACAGGGGGGCGAGCACAGATACGCAGTATTTT; CDR3 protein: CASSYNRGASTDTQYF
V gene: TRBV19; clone size: NA; J gene: TRBJ1-6; D gene: NA; CDR3 DNA: TGTGCCAGTAGTATAGCAGGGGAACGGTCACCCCTCCACTTT; CDR3 protein: CASSIAGERSPLHF
V gene: TRBV28; clone size: NA; J gene: TRBJ1-1; D gene: TRBD1; CDR3 DNA: TGTGCCAGCAGTCCCTCGACAGGGGTCGTCACTGAAGCTTTCTTT; CDR3 protein: CASSPSTGVVTEAFF
V gene: TRBV11-2; clone size: NA; J gene: TRBJ2-5; D gene: NA; CDR3 DNA: TGTGCCAGCAGCCAACCTAGGGGCCAAGAGACCCAGTACTTC; CDR3 protein: CASSQPRGQETQYF
V gene: TRBV7-2; clone size: once; J gene: TRBJ2-5; D gene: TRBD1; CDR3 DNA: TGTGCCAGCAGCTTAAGCTGGGACAGGGGGCCTGAGACCCAGTACTTC; CDR3 protein: CASSLSWDRGPETQYF
V gene: TRBV6-5; clone size: NA; J gene: TRBJ1-1; D gene: TRBD1; CDR3 DNA: TGTGCCAGCAGTTACCGCCTGACAGGGAAGAACACTGAAGCTTTCTTT; CDR3 protein: CASSYRLTGKNTEAFF
V gene: TRBV7-5; clone size: NA; J gene: TRBJ1-5; D gene: NA; CDR3 DNA: TGTGCCAGAAGCTTCCGGGACAGGATAAATCAGCCCCAGCATTTT; CDR3 protein: CARSFRDRINQPQHF
V gene: TRBV5-1; clone size: few; J gene: TRBJ2-4; D gene: NA; CDR3 DNA: TGCGCCAGCAGCTTGGGGGGCGCGGCCAAAAACATTCAGTACTTC; CDR3 protein: CASSLGGAAKNIQYF
V gene: TRBV21-1; clone size: NA; J gene: TRBJ2-4; D gene: NA; CDR3 DNA: TGTGCCAGCAGCCGAACAGGGATGGGAAACATTCAGTACTTC; CDR3 protein: CASSRTGMGNIQYF
V gene: TRBV6-5; clone size: NA; J gene: TRBJ2-3; D gene: NA; CDR3 DNA: TGTGCCAGCAGTTACGGGCTACCGATAGATACGCAGTATTTT; CDR3 protein: CASSYGLPIDTQYF
V gene: TRBV27; clone size: NA; J gene: TRBJ2-3; D gene: NA; CDR3 DNA: TGTGCCAGCAGTTTATATTTCGGACAGGGAGGGACAGATACGCAGTATTTT; CDR3 protein: CASSLYFGQGGTDTQYF
V gene: TRBV6-4; clone size: NA; J gene: TRBJ2-3; D gene: TRBD1; CDR3 DNA: TGTGCCAGCAGTGTAACAGGGGTCAGGGCAGATACGCAGTATTTT; CDR3 protein: CASSVTGVRADTQYF
V gene: TRBV18; clone size: NA; J gene: TRBJ1-2; D gene: NA; CDR3 DNA: TGTGCCAGCTCACCGGGCGGGGAAGGCTACACCTTC; CDR3 protein: CASSPGGEGYTF
V gene: TRBV9; clone size: few; J gene: TRBJ2-2; D gene: NA; CDR3 DNA: TGTGCCAGCACCAAGACGACAGCGAACACCGGGGAGCTGTTTTTT; CDR3 protein: CASTKTTANTGELFF
V gene: TRBV5-1; clone size: few; J gene: TRBJ2-1; D gene: TRBD2; CDR3 DNA: TGCGCCAGCAGCCGACCGAGCGGGGCTCCCTACAATGAGCAGTTCTTC; CDR3 protein: CASSRPSGAPYNEQFF
V gene: TRBV5-1; clone size: NA; J gene: TRBJ1-3; D gene: NA; CDR3 DNA: TGCGCCAGCAGCTTGGAGGCAGGGGCTGGAAACACCATATATTTT; CDR3 protein: CASSLEAGAGNTIYF